This is a list of T cell receptor beta chains from one sample in a study of CD8+CD57+ T cells in acquired aplastic anemia. MiXCR, applied by TCRdb to the reads, yields one record per CDR3 protein. Here the sample spans about 190,000 distinct CDR3 sequences, roughly half being singletons. The sample was sorted CD4+, CD8+, or CD8+CD57+ T cells (not recorded which) from PBMCs. The receptors stem from a human donor in good health, serving as a control. The conserved cysteine and the conserved F or W are not part of the CDR3 here. Fields, in order: D gene, J gene, V gene, CDR3 protein. A D gene is named only where the DNA matches it firmly.

>NA|TRBJ1-1|TRBV15
ATSSSPLDNTEAF
>TRBD1|TRBJ1-6|TRBV19
ASTAGTGVTPLH
>NA|TRBJ2-7|TRBV20-1
SARDGLEDEQY
>TRBD1|TRBJ1-6|TRBV2
ASGGTRGRSPLH
>NA|TRBJ2-1|TRBV7-2
ASSLSAAHNEQF
>TRBD1|TRBJ1-2|TRBV25-1
ASSDLTGERDGYT
>NA|TRBJ1-6|TRBV2
ASTPGRLNSPLH
>NA|TRBJ2-3|TRBV28
ASRDSPTDTQY
>TRBD1|TRBJ1-2|TRBV6-2/TRBV6-3
ASSLTGVDYGYT
>TRBD2|TRBJ2-1|TRBV20-1
SATKTSGNHNEQF
>NA|TRBJ2-5|TRBV6-1
ASSTMGGPQETQY
>NA|TRBJ1-5|TRBV7-2
ASSLKGPWSNQPQH
>TRBD1|TRBJ2-7|TRBV20-1
SARDYGGTGTGYSYEQY
>TRBD1|TRBJ1-5|TRBV20-1
SAPPRPQTGDIRQPQH
>TRBD2|TRBJ2-5|TRBV7-2
ASSDTLAGELQETQY
>TRBD1|TRBJ2-5|TRBV7-9
ASSPDRGFETQY
>NA|TRBJ1-6|TRBV7-3
ASSLALARVTSPLH
>NA|TRBJ2-3|TRBV29-1
SVESDRLFTDTQY
>NA|TRBJ1-2|TRBV12-3/TRBV12-4
ASSYRELYGYT
>TRBD1|TRBJ1-1|TRBV15
ATSRRQGDTEAF
>TRBD2|TRBJ2-7|TRBV19
ASSRLAGGGSYEQY
>TRBD1|TRBJ1-6|TRBV5-8
ASSPWTGQNSPLH
>NA|TRBJ1-1|TRBV29-1
SASWTEGTEAF
>NA|TRBJ1-5|TRBV5-6
ASSLNFGNQPQH
>TRBD1|TRBJ2-5|TRBV7-6
ASSSRQGMETQY
>TRBD1|TRBJ2-1|TRBV6-1
AISEDRGPYNEQF
>NA|TRBJ2-7|TRBV28
ASNVYPYEQY
>NA|TRBJ2-7|TRBV24-1
ATSESGYEQY
>NA|TRBJ1-1|TRBV4-2
ASSTRLVLGASYAEAF
>NA|TRBJ2-4|TRBV10-3
AISEKIGAGNIQY
>TRBD2|TRBJ2-6|TRBV7-9
ASTPPGLAGGGSGANVLT